These 18 T cell receptor beta chains came from one sample sequenced in a study of cytomegalovirus exposure and HLA in healthy donors. The PCR used 60 Vbeta and 13 Jbeta primers. Produced via immunoSEQ multiplex PCR; TCRdb's table is partial and in-frame only. The table shows over 150,000 clones, with 68% occurring only once. Sequenced sample: PBMCs. These receptors came from a man between 45 and 60 years old in good health and CMV-seronegative.

CDR3 in amino acids: CASSLGDSSYNEQFF. CDR3 DNA: TGTGCCAGCAGCTTAGGGGACAGCTCCTACAATGAGCAGTTCTTC. The J gene is TRBJ2-1, the V gene TRBV7-2; 7 nucleotides align to TRBD1. Germline V gives CDR1 SGHTA, CDR2 FQGNSA. V lost 1 base, J lost 0 bases, and 0 bases stayed unmatched. The CDR3 has 15 residues.

The chain uses TRBV9 and TRBJ2-2, with 15 bases lining up with TRBD2. Germline V gives CDR1 SGDLS, CDR2 YYNGEE. Losses at the gene ends were 3 bases for V and 3 bases for J; bases not matched to a gene: 3. This CDR3 region has 17 residues. The CDR3 loop is CASSGTSGGAYTGELFF. CDR3 coding DNA: TGTGCCAGCAGCGGGACTAGCGGGGGGGCCTACACCGGGGAGCTGTTTTTT.

The chain couples TRBV7-9 to TRBJ2-3; 7 bases line up with TRBD2. The trim removed 5 bases at V and 0 bases at J, leaving 8 bases unmatched. CDR3 length equals 16 residues. Per germline, CDR1 SEHNR and CDR2 FQNEAQ (reference sequence). The CDR3 protein is CASSPLLRGSTDTQYF. CDR3 in DNA: TGTGCCAGCAGCCCATTGCTGCGGGGGAGCACAGATACGCAGTATTTT.

The chain links TRBV2 to TRBJ2-3; a weak D match, TRBD1 (5 bases). CDR1 SNHLY and CDR2 FYNNEI come from the germline V gene. This CDR3 contains 13 residues. V shed 7 bases and J shed 2 bases, with 10 bases lying between them. DNA of the CDR3: TGTGCCAGCAAGGGGCAGCCCACAGATACGCAGTATTTT. It translates to CASKGQPTDTQYF.

The chain employs TRBV19 and TRBJ2-1; perhaps TRBD1 as D (6 bases). The CDR3 spans 15 residues. V shed 5 bases and J shed 3 bases, with 14 bases lying between them. The V gene's germline CDR1 is LNHDA and CDR2 SQIVND (reference sequence). This chain's CDR3 is CASSAQGFNYNEQFF. The CDR3 coding sequence is TGTGCCAGTAGTGCCCAGGGGTTCAACTACAATGAGCAGTTCTTC. The full variable domain, completed using reference TRBV19 and TRBJ2-1, is DGGITQSPKYLFRKEGQNVTLSCEQNLNHDAMYWYRQDPGQGLRLIYYSQIVNDFQKGDIAEGYSVSREKKESFPLTVTSAQKNPTAFYLCASSAQGFNYNEQFFGPGTRLTVL.

The chain uses TRBV7-2 and TRBJ1-2; D gene uncertain. The CDR3 loop spans 13 amino acids. Per the germline V gene, CDR1 is SGHTA and CDR2 is FQGNSA. Trimming removed 1 base from V and 8 bases from J, with 11 bases in between. The CDR3 loop reads CASSLDSRSGYTF. The CDR3, as DNA: TGTGCCAGCAGCTTAGATTCCCGGAGCGGCTACACCTTC. Variable domain in full (rest from reference TRBV7-2 and TRBJ1-2): GAGVSQSPSNKVTEKGKDVELRCDPISGHTALYWYRQSLGQGLEFLIYFQGNSAPDKSGLPSDRFSAERTGGSVSTLTIQRTQQEDSAVYLCASSLDSRSGYTFGSGTRLTVV.

The chain recombines TRBV5-1 with TRBJ1-2; the D gene is possibly TRBD1 (6 bases). V was clipped by 0 bases and J by 6 bases, with 15 bases between them. Germline assignment: CDR1 SGHRS and CDR2 YFSETQ. This CDR3 spans 15 amino acids. The CDR3 spells CASSLAGGGANGYTF. The CDR3 coding sequence is TGCGCCAGCAGCTTGGCCGGAGGGGGGGCAAATGGCTACACCTTC.

The rearrangement joins TRBV5-1 to TRBJ1-4, with 8 bases matching TRBD1. The CDR3 loop spans 14 amino acids. In germline, CDR1 is SGHRS, CDR2 YFSETQ. V lost 2 bases, J lost 6 bases, and 3 bases stayed unmatched. The CDR3 spells CASSFRGPHEKLFF. The DNA of the CDR3 is TGCGCCAGCAGCTTCAGGGGGCCACATGAAAAACTGTTTTTT.

In this sample, this clone turned up a few times. V gene TRBV7-9 combines with J gene TRBJ1-4, with D perhaps matching TRBD1 (5 bases). CDR1 is SEHNR and CDR2 is FQNEAQ in the germline V gene (reference sequence). The CDR3 covers 16 residues. Between the trimmed V and J ends, which lost 1 base and 6 bases, there was a span of 15 bases. CDR3 in amino acids: CASSLEFAGWDEKLFF. The CDR3 DNA reads as TGTGCCAGCAGCTTAGAATTTGCAGGGTGGGATGAAAAACTGTTTTTT.

The rearrangement uses TRBV28 and TRBJ1-1, with D perhaps matching TRBD1 (5 bases). V shed 5 bases and J shed 2 bases, with 24 bases lying between them. The CDR3 is 18 residues long. Germline loops: CDR1 MDHEN, CDR2 SYDVKM. DNA of the CDR3: TGTGCCAGCAGTGGGATTGGGGGGAGGGAAAGGTTAAACACTGAAGCTTTCTTT. Translated, it gives CASSGIGGRERLNTEAFF.

The chain employs TRBV15 and TRBJ2-2; D is uncertain. Germline lookup yields CDR1 LNHNV and CDR2 YYDKDF (reference sequence). The CDR3 is 15 amino acids. V lost 0 bases and J 0 bases, leaving 5 bases between the germline ends. Here the CDR3 reads CATSRDNTNTGELFF. The DNA of the CDR3 is TGTGCCACCAGCAGAGATAATACGAACACCGGGGAGCTGTTTTTT.

The chain combines TRBV19 with TRBJ1-2, with D possibly matching TRBD1 (6 bases). This CDR3 region has 16 residues. Trimming removed 5 bases from V and 4 bases from J, with 20 bases in between. CDR1 and CDR2 (germline): LNHDA, SQIVND (reference sequence). CDR3 DNA: TGTGCCAGTAGTGACTGGGGGCCGGGGGGTTCCTATGGCTACACCTTC. Amino acid sequence: CASSDWGPGGSYGYTF.

CDR3 sequence: CASSFWGINEKLFF. The CDR3 DNA sequence: TGCGCCAGCAGCTTTTGGGGCATTAATGAAAAACTGTTTTTT. The gene calls are TRBV5-1 and TRBJ1-4; maybe TRBD1 (5 bases). Germline loops: CDR1 SGHRS, CDR2 YFSETQ. The V gene lost 2 bases and the J gene lost 4 bases, with 9 bases spanning the gap. The CDR3 is 14 amino acids.

The chain has TRBV7-2 and TRBJ1-1, with 9 positions matching TRBD1. Germline V gene sequence: CDR1 SGHTA, CDR2 FQGNSA. J was trimmed by 5 bases and V by 2 bases; bases with no gene match: 3. This CDR3 has 14 residues. The CDR3: CASSLNRGLTEAFF. CDR3 sequence (DNA): TGTGCCAGCAGCTTAAACAGGGGGCTGACTGAAGCTTTCTTT.

This chain uses TRBV4-1 with TRBJ2-5; a possible D gene is TRBD1 (5 bases). Germline CDR1 MGHRA, CDR2 YSYEKL. V was cut by 1 base and J by 5 bases, with 14 bases left in between. This CDR3 comprises 15 residues. The DNA for the CDR3 is TGCGCCAGCAGCCAAGCTTCAGGGTTTCGGGAGACCCAGTACTTC. It encodes CASSQASGFRETQYF.

The chain is built from TRBV9 and TRBJ2-1; possibly TRBD2 for D (6 bases). Trimming took 0 bases from V and 5 from J, leaving 15 bases between them. This CDR3 is built from 16 residues. Germline loops: CDR1 SGDLS, CDR2 YYNGEE. CDR3 in amino acids: CASSVASGSGNNEQFF. The CDR3, as DNA: TGTGCCAGCAGCGTAGCCTCGGGTAGCGGAAACAATGAGCAGTTCTTC.

This chain links TRBV9 with TRBJ2-6; D unclear. V lost 3 bases, J lost 0 bases, and 10 bases lay in between. Germline V CDR1 and CDR2: SGDLS, YYNGEE. This CDR3 has 16 amino acids. The CDR3 sequence: CASSATDSSGANVLTF. The CDR3 DNA is TGTGCCAGCAGCGCGACTGATAGCTCTGGGGCCAACGTCCTGACTTTC.

CDR3 protein: CASSEQAMNTEAFF. DNA of the CDR3: TGCGCCAGCAGCGAGCAGGCCATGAACACTGAAGCTTTCTTT. The chain recombines TRBV5-1 with TRBJ1-1; no clear D gene. The CDR3 is 14 residues long. Germline CDR1 and CDR2: SGHRS and YFSETQ. Trimming removed 4 bases from V and 0 bases from J, with 10 bases in between.